These T cell receptor beta chains were read from a single sample in a study of OX40 agonist ivuxolimab in advanced cancers. Assay used: immunoSEQ multiplex PCR; TCRdb lists only in-frame clones, some missing. The sample includes 60,000 to 90,000 clones, about four fifths of them seen just once. The sample was CD4+ or CD8+ T cells sorted from blood, taken in a trial of the OX40 agonist ivuxolimab. The source is an adult with an advanced solid tumor such as melanoma, head and neck, liver or kidney cancer. CDR3s include the opening cysteine and the closing phenylalanine or tryptophan. Fields, in order: V gene, J gene, D gene, clone size, CDR3 protein, CDR3 DNA. D genes are given only for firm matches. Only some rows state a clone size, as once, few, many or a class for expanded clones.

>TRBV7-3|TRBJ2-3|TRBD2|.
CASSLKGTSGLGKTQYF
TGTGCCAGCAGCTTAAAGGGGACTAGCGGGCTTGGAAAGACGCAGTATTTT
>TRBV28|TRBJ1-3|.|once
CASSLIAGSGNTIYF
TGTGCCAGCAGTTTGATAGCGGGTTCTGGAAACACCATATATTTT
>TRBV6-6|TRBJ2-1|.|few
CASSLGAGVNEQFF
TGTGCCAGCAGTTTGGGGGCGGGGGTAAATGAGCAGTTCTTC
>TRBV9|TRBJ2-1|.|.
CASSKVHTTEQFF
TGTGCCAGCAGTAAGGTTCACACCACTGAGCAGTTCTTC
>TRBV19|TRBJ1-5|.|once
CASSWRDTDNQPQHF
TGTGCCAGTAGCTGGCGGGACACTGACAATCAGCCCCAGCATTTT
>TRBV2|TRBJ1-1|.|.
CASSGNRENTEAFF
TGTGCCAGCAGCGGTAACAGGGAGAACACTGAAGCTTTCTTT
>TRBV9|TRBJ1-4|TRBD1|.
CASSVDRGLGEKLFF
TGTGCCAGCAGCGTTGACAGGGGGCTGGGAGAAAAACTGTTTTTT
>TRBV27|TRBJ2-1|.|.
CASSFAGHSYNEQFF
TGTGCCAGCAGTTTTGCAGGACACTCGTACAATGAGCAGTTCTTC
>TRBV7-2|TRBJ2-3|TRBD2|.
CASSQRGSGTDTQYF
TGTGCCAGCAGCCAGCGGGGTAGCGGGACGGATACGCAGTATTTT
>TRBV28|TRBJ1-3|TRBD1|.
CASTGGSGNTIYF
TGTGCCAGCACAGGGGGCTCTGGAAACACCATATATTTT
>TRBV9|TRBJ1-4|.|.
CASSVDLAAANEKLFF
TGTGCCAGCAGCGTAGATCTGGCTGCGGCTAATGAAAAACTGTTTTTT
>TRBV9|TRBJ1-2|.|.
CASNVGKYGYTF
TGTGCCAGCAATGTGGGCAAGTATGGCTACACCTTC